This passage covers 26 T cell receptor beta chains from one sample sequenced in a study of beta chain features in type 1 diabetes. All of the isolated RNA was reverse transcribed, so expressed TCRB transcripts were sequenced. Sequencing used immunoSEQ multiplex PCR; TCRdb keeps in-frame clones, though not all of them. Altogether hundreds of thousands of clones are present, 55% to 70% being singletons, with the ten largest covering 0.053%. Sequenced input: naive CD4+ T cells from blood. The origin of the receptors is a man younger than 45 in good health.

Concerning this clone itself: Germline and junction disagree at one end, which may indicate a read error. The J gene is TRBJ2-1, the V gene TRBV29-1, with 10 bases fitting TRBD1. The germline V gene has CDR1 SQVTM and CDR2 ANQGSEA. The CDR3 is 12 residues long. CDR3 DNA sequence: TGCAGCGTTGAACCTTCCGGGACAGGGGCAATCTTC. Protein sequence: CSVEPSGTGAIF.

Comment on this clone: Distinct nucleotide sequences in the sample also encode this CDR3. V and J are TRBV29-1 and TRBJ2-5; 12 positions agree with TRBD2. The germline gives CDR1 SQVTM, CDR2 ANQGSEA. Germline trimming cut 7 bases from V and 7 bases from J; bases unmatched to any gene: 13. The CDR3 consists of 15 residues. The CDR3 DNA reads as TGCAGCGCGCAGCCGGGACTAGCGGGCTTGCGGACCCAGTACTTC. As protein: CSAQPGLAGLRTQYF.

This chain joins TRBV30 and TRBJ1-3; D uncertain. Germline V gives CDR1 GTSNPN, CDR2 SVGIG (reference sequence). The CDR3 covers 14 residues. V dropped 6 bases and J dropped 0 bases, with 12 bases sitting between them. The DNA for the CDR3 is TGTGCCTGTGGAGGATCCAACTCTGGAAACACCATATATTTT. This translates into CACGGSNSGNTIYF.

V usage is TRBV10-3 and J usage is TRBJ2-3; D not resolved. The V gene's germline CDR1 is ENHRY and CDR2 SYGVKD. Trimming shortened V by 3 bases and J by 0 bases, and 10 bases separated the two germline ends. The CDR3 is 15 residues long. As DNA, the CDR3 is TGTGCCATCAGTGAAAGAGCGTATAGCACAGATACGCAGTATTTT. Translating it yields CAISERAYSTDTQYF.

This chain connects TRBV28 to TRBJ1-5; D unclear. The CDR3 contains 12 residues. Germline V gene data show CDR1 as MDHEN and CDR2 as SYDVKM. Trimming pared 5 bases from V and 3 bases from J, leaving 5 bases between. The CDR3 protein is CASSVVNQPQHF. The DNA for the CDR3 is TGTGCCAGCAGTGTCGTCAATCAGCCCCAGCATTTT.

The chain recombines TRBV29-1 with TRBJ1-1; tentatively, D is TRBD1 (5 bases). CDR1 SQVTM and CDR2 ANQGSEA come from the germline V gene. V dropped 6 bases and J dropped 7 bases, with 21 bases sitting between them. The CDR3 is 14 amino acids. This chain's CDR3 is CSVQTERRDGEAFF. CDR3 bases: TGCAGCGTACAAACAGAGCGACGGGACGGTGAAGCTTTCTTT.

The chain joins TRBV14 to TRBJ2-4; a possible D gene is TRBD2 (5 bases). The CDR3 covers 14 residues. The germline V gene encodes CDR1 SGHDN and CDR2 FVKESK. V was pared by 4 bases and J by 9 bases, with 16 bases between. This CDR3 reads CASSPREGRGIQYF. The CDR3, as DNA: TGTGCCAGCAGCCCCCGGGAAGGGCGTGGCATTCAGTACTTC. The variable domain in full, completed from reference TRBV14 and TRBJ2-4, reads EAGVTQFPSHSVIEKGQTVTLRCDPISGHDNLYWYRRVMGKEIKFLLHFVKESKQDESGMPNNRFLAERTGGTYSTLKVQPAELEDSGVYFCASSPREGRGIQYFGAGTRLSVL.

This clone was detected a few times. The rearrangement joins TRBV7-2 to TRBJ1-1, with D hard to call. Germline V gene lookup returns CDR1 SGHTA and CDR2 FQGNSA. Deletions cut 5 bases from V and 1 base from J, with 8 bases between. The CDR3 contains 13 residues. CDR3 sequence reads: CASSGLANTEAFF. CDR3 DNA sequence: TGTGCCAGCAGCGGACTGGCGAACACTGAAGCTTTCTTT.

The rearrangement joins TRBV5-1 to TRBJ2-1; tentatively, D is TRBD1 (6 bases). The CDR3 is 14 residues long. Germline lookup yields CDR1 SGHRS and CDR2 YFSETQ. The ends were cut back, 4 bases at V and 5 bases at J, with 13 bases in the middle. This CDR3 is CASSPTQGNNEQFF. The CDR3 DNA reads TGCGCCAGCAGCCCGACTCAGGGGAACAATGAGCAGTTCTTC.

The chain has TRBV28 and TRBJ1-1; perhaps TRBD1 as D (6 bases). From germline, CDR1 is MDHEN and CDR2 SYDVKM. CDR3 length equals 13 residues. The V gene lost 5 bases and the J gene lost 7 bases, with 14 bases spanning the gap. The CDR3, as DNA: TGTGCCAGCAGTCCGACAGGCACGCGTGAAGCTTTCTTT. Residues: CASSPTGTREAFF.

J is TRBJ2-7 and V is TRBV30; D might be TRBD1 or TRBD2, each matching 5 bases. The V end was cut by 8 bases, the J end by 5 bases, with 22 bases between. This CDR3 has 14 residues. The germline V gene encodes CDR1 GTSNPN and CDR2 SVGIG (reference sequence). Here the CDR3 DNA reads TGTGCCGGGACCGGGACCTTTATGGGCCACGAGCAGTACTTC. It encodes CAGTGTFMGHEQYF.

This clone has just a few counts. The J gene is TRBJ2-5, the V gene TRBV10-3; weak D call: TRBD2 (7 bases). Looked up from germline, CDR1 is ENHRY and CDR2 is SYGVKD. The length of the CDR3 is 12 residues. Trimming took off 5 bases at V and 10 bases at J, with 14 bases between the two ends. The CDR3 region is CAISQGGGIQYF. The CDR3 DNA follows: TGTGCCATCAGTCAAGGCGGGGGCATCCAGTACTTC.

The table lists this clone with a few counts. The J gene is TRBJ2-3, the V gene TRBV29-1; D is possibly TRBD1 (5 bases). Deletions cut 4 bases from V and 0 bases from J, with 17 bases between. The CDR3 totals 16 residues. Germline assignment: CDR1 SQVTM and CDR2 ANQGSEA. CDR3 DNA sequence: TGCAGCGTTGGACTTGGGGCAGCCAAGAGCACAGATACGCAGTATTTT. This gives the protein CSVGLGAAKSTDTQYF.

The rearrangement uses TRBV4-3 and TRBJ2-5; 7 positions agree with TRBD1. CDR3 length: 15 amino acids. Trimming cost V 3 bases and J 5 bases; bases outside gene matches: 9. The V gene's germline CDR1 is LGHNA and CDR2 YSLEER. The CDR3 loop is CASSQENRGWETQYF. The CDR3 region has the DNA TGCGCCAGCAGCCAGGAGAACAGGGGTTGGGAGACCCAGTACTTC.

CDR3 in amino acids: CASSLLAGLNEQFF. CDR3 in DNA: TGTGCCAGCAGCTTGCTAGCGGGGTTGAATGAGCAGTTCTTC. The chain joins TRBV7-2 to TRBJ2-1; TRBD2 matches 9 bases. V trimming: 3 bases; J trimming: 7 bases; junction bases outside the gene matches: 4. This CDR3 is built from 14 residues. Looked up from germline, CDR1 is SGHTA and CDR2 is FQGNSA.

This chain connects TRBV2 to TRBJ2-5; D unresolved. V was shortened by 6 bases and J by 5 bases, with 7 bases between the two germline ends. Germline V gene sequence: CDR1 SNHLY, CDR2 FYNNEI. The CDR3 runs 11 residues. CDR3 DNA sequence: TGTGCCAGCAGAAAGACGGAGACCCAGTACTTC. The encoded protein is CASRKTETQYF.

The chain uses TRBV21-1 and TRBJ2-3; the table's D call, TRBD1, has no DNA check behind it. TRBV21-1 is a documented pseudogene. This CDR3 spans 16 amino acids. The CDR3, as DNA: TGTGCCAGCAGCCCTCGGGACAGCGAGGTTACAGATACGCAGTATTTT. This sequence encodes CASSPRDSEVTDTQYF.

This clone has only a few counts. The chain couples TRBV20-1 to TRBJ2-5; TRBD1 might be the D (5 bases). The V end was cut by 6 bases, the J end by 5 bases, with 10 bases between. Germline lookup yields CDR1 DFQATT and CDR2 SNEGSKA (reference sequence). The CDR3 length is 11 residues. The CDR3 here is CSAQGVETQYF. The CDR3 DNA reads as TGCAGTGCCCAGGGCGTGGAGACCCAGTACTTC.

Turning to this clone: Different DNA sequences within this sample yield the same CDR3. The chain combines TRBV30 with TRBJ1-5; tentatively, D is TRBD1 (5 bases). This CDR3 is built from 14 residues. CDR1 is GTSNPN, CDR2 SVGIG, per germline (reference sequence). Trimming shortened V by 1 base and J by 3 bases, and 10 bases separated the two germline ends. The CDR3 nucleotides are TGTGCCTGGAGTGCGGGGACGGTCAATCAGCCCCAGCATTTT. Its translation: CAWSAGTVNQPQHF.

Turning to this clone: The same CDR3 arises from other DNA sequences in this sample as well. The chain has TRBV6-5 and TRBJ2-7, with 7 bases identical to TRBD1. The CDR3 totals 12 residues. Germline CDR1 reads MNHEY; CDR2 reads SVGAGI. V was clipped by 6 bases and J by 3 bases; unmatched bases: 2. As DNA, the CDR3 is TGTGCCAGCAGCCGGACAGGCTACGAGCAGTACTTC. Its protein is CASSRTGYEQYF.

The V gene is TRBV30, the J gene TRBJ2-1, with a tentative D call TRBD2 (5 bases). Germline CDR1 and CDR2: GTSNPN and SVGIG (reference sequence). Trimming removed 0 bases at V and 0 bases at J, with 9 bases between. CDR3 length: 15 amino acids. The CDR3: CAWSVGSSSYNEQFF. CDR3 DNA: TGTGCCTGGAGTGTAGGGAGCAGCTCCTACAATGAGCAGTTCTTC.

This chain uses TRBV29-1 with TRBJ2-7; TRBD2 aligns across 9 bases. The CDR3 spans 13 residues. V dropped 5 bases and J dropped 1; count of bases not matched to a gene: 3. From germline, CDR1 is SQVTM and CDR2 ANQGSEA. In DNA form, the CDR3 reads TGCAGCGTTAGACTAGCGGAGTCCTACGAGCAGTACTTC. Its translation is CSVRLAESYEQYF.

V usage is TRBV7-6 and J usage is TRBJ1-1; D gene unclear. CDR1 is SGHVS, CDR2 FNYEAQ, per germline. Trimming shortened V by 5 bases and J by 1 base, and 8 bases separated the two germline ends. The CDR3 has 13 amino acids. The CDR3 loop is CASSQSRNTEAFF. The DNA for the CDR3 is TGTGCCAGCAGCCAATCCAGGAACACTGAAGCTTTCTTT.

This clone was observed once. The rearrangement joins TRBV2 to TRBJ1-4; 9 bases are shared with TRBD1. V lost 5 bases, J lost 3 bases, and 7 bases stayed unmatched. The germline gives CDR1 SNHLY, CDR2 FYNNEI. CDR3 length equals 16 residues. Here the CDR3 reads CASSSDRGPANEKLFF. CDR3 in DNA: TGTGCCAGCAGTTCGGACAGGGGTCCGGCTAATGAAAAACTGTTTTTT.

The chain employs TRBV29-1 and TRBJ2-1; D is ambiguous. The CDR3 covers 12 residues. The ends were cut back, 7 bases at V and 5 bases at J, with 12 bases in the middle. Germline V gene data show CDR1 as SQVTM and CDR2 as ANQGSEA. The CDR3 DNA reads TGCAGCGCACTACCGGTTCACAATGAGCAGTTCTTC. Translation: CSALPVHNEQFF.

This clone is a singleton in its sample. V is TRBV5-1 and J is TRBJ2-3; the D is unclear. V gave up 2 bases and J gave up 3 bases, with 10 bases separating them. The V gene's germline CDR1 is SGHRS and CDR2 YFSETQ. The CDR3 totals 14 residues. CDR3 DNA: TGCGCCAGCAGCTTCGGTCGTGGAACAGATACGCAGTATTTT. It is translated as CASSFGRGTDTQYF.